This T cell receptor (beta chain) appears in the sequencing data of a study of early stage breast cancer tumors. Study-level findings and limits: Commonly generated sequences made up most enriched TCRB sequences shared between patients. Compared with adjacent normal breast, tumors showed about 2.4-fold denser, more clonal T cells.

Clones were read by immunoSEQ multiplex PCR, and TCRdb kept only the in-frame ones, dropping some. Among some 58,000 clones listed, approximately 80% were seen once. Comment on this clone: Antigen unknown.

The length of the CDR3 is 12 residues. Germline V gene sequence: CDR1 LGHNA, CDR2 YSLEER. V lost 1 base, J lost 10 bases, and 8 bases lay in between. Sequencing was done on a sample of blood. The rearrangement joins TRBV4-3 to TRBJ2-1; D unresolved. The sequence was obtained from a person in their thirties with breast cancer. CDR3 sequence reads: CASSQARGEQFF. The CDR3 nucleotides read TGCGCCAGCAGCCAAGCCCGTGGGGAGCAGTTCTTC.